This TCR beta chain was observed in a study of shared clonotypes between healthy human individuals. Findings and limits, study-wide: The low donor count limited represented genetic and exposure-history diversity.

A single count supports this clone. Its specificity is not known. Other nucleotide sequences in the sample specify the same CDR3. Germline V lookup: CDR1 MNHEY, CDR2 SVGAGI. The CDR3 extends over 14 amino acids. The trim removed 2 bases at V and 2 bases at J, leaving 2 bases unmatched. Profiled with immunoSEQ multiplex PCR; TCRdb holds only in-frame clones, not every one. The sample records roughly 2 million clones, approximately 94% being singletons. Naive CD8 cells, CD45RO-negative and positively selected for CCR7, excluded terminally differentiated effector memory CD45RA+ cells. Study donors comprised healthy, HIV-negative adults devoid of recent acute infection or vaccination.

The chain has TRBV6-5 and TRBJ1-2; 7 bases match TRBD1. This receptor was taken from a man between 18 and 29 years old in good health. Specimen: naive CD8+ T cells sorted from blood. CDR3 loop: CASSYVQGNYGYTF. DNA for the CDR3: TGTGCCAGCAGTTACGTACAGGGGAACTATGGCTACACCTTC.